The sequence of this TCR beta chain was determined in a study of T cell repertoires in cytomegalovirus infection. Turning to the study itself: Both recently identified HLA-C-restricted and well-studied HLA-B-restricted CMV epitopes were used in the study. Public TCR beta signature analysis indicated the presence of both CMV infection and matching HLA type.

This clonotype was seen a handful of times. As yet, its antigen is unknown. Overall study findings and caveats: There were carriers of CMV plus the relevant HLA, and cumulative public TCR beta family frequency identified them. Clonotype analysis showed dominance of the ex vivo response by HLA-C-restricted CMV-specific TCR beta clonotypes.

TCRdb fed the reads into MiXCR, producing one record per CDR3 protein. The table lists 700,000 to 900,000 distinct CDR3 sequences, around 29% of them singletons, with around 12% in the top ten. In germline, CDR1 is LNHNV, CDR2 YYDKDF (reference sequence). CDR3 size: 14 residues. The V end lost 1 base, the J end lost 2 bases, and 6 bases lay between the germline ends. The chain carries TRBV15 and TRBJ1-5, with D unresolved. This receptor was taken from a human donor in good health (CMV status not recorded). Some clones in this sample may be carry-over from other donors' samples. This sample comprised cultured CD8+ T cells from PBMCs, obtained from culture after CMV antigen stimulation. Written as DNA, the CDR3 is TGTGCCACCAGCAGAGGAGGCGGCAATCAGCCCCAGCATTTT. Translation gives CATSRGGGNQPQHF.